This T cell receptor (beta chain) comes out of a study of cytomegalovirus exposure and HLA in healthy donors. CDR3 size: 14 residues. J lost 5 bases, V lost 6 bases, and 6 bases had no gene match. The V gene's germline CDR1 is SNHLY and CDR2 FYNNEI. Assay: immunoSEQ multiplex PCR; the TCRdb copy retains only in-frame clones and omits some. The sample consists of roughly 120,000 clones, about 94% of them appearing once. The clonotype comes from a woman in her late teens or twenties in good health and CMV-seronegative. This chain joins TRBV2 and TRBJ1-2, with 10 bases matching TRBD1. The sequenced material came from PBMCs. The CDR3 loop reads CASRGQGGVYGYTF. The CDR3 region has the DNA TGTGCCAGCAGAGGACAGGGGGGGGTGTATGGCTACACCTTC.